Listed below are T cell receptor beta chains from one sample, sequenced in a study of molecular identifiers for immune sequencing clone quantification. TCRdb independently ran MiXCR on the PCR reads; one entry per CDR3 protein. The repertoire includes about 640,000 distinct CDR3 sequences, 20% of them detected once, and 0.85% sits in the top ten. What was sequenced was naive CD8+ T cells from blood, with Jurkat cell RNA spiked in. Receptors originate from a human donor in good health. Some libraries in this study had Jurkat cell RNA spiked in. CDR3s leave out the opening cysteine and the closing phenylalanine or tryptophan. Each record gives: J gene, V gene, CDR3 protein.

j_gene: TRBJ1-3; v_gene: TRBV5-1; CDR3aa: ASSLDPTGRVGNAIY
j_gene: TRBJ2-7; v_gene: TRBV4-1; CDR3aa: ASSQVAGTGSYEQY
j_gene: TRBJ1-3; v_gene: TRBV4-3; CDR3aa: ASSQAEPSGNTIY
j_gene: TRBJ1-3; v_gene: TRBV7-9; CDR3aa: ASSHMTGSGNTIY
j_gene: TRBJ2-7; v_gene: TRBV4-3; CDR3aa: ASSQETGGWGEQY
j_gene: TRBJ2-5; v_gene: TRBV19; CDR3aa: ASSSDAVGTGYQETQY
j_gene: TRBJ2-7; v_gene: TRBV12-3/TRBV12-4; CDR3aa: ASSLGRTAIYEQY
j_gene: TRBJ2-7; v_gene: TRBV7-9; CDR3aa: ASSGGLAGGPTYEQY
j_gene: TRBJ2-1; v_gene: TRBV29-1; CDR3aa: SHSPGGLRYNEQF
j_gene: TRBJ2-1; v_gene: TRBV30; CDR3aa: AWRMREESYNEQF
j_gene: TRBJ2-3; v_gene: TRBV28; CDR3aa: ASRPDSGGTQY
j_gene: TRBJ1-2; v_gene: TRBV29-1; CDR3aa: SVDLDRVYGYT
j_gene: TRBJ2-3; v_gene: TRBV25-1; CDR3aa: ASSEQSGDASTDTQY
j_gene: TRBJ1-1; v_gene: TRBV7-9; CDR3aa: ASSSGLLFTEAF
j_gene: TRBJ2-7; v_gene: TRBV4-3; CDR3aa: ASSQDYGQGSYEQY
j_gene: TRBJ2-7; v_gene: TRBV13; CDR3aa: ASSSESGKWDEQY
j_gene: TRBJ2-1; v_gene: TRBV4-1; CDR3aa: ASKGFSGGGNEQF
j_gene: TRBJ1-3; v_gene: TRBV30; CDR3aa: AWTGLPGAGNTIY
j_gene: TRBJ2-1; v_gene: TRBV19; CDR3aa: ASSMSSGYNEQF
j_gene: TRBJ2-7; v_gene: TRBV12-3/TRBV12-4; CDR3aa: ASSLSLLGEQY
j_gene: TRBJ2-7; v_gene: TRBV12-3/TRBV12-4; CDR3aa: ASSTSPLSLPYEQY
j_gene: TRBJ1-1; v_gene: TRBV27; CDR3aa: ASSLEQGLNTEAF
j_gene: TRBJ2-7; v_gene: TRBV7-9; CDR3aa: ASSSGTSGGHYEQY
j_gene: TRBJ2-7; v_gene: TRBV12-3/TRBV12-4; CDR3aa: ASSRERFDEQY
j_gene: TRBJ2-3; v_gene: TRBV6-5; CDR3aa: ASSLAGGPGLDTQY
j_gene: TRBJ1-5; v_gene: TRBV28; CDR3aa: ASSFGQPQH
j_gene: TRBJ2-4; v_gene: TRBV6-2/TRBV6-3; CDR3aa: ASSYWDKNIQY
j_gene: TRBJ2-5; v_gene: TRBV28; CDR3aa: ASSLSLAGVGETQY
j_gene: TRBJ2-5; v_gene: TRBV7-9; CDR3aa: ASSLLGAGDQETQY
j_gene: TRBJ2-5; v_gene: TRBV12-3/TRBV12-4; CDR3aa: AGSLGTKETQY
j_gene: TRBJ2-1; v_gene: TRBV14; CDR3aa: ASSQETSYPPNEQF
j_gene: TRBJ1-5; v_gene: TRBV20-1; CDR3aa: SARERGVNQPQH